A selection of T cell receptor beta chains follows, all from one sample in a study of response to subunit inactivated influenza vaccine. TCRdb ran MiXCR on the RT-PCR reads and lists one entry per CDR3 protein. There are 700,000 to 800,000 distinct CDR3 sequences in the sample; 15% to 20% occur only once, and under 13% lies in the top ten. The sequencing here drew on PBMCs from blood, taken 4 to 6 days after vaccination. These receptor sequences come from a man aged 45-65 years who received an inactivated influenza vaccine. CDR3s include the opening cysteine and the closing phenylalanine or tryptophan. The order of the fields is J gene, D gene, clone size, V gene, CDR3 DNA, CDR3 protein. The D gene is left open where the match is weak. Clone size, where shown, is once, few, many, or a class for clones that have expanded.

>TRBJ2-3|.|.|TRBV24-1
TGTGCCACCAGTGGACTCGTGAAACCAGATACGCAGTATTTT
CATSGLVKPDTQYF
>TRBJ2-7|.|.|TRBV15
TGTGCCACCAGCAGAGTCAGGGCGCACTACGAGCAGTACTTC
CATSRVRAHYEQYF
>TRBJ2-7|TRBD2|.|TRBV4-2
TGTGCCAGCAGCCCCTCCCTGCGAGCGGGAGGGAGAGAGCAGTACTTC
CASSPSLRAGGREQYF
>TRBJ2-5|TRBD2|.|TRBV27
TGTGCCAGCAGTTTATGGGCGACTAGCGGGGGCCAGTACCAAGAGACCCAGTACTTC
CASSLWATSGGQYQETQYF
>TRBJ2-1|.|few|TRBV20-1
TGCAGTGCTAGAAGCGTCTCCTACAATGAGCAGTTCTTC
CSARSVSYNEQFF
>TRBJ2-7|TRBD2|few|TRBV2
TGTGCCAGCAGGGGACTAGCGGACCCAATAAGAACCTACGAGCAGTACTTC
CASRGLADPIRTYEQYF
>TRBJ2-3|TRBD2|.|TRBV3-1
TGTGCCAGCAGCCAAAGACTAGCTACAGATACGCAGTATTTT
CASSQRLATDTQYF
>TRBJ2-1|.|.|TRBV11-2
TGTGCCAGCAGCTTTGGAAACTACAATGAGCAGTTCTTC
CASSFGNYNEQFF
>TRBJ2-1|.|many|TRBV6-4
TGTGCCAGCAGTAAAAAGGAGAGTGGAGGGCCGAATGAGCAGTTCTTC
CASSKKESGGPNEQFF
>TRBJ1-6|.|few|TRBV3-1
TGTGCCAGCAGCTCGGCGGGATCACCCCTCCACTTT
CASSSAGSPLHF
>TRBJ2-7|.|many|TRBV29-1
TGCAGCGTTGAAAAAGGGGTTGAGCAGTACTTC
CSVEKGVEQYF
>TRBJ2-3|TRBD1|few|TRBV3-1
TGTGCCAGCAGAAGTACAGGGGAAGATACGCAGTATTTT
CASRSTGEDTQYF
>TRBJ2-2|TRBD2|.|TRBV5-1
TGCGCCAGCAGCTCTAGCGGGAGGGACACCGGGGAGCTGTTTTTT
CASSSSGRDTGELFF
>TRBJ1-5|.|.|TRBV4-1
TGCGCCAGCAGCCAAAGTGAGTATGGGCAGCCCCAGCATTTT
CASSQSEYGQPQHF
>TRBJ2-1|.|.|TRBV11-1
TGTGCCAGCAGCCCACGCCCAGGCAATGAGCAGTTCTTC
CASSPRPGNEQFF
>TRBJ2-7|.|once|TRBV7-9
TGTGCCAGCAGCCCCTCGTGGACAGTTTTCTCCGAGCAGTACTTC
CASSPSWTVFSEQYF
>TRBJ2-2|.|.|TRBV11-2
TGTGCCAGCAGCTTAGCAGGGGCGGGGGCCGGGGAGCTGTTTTTT
CASSLAGAGAGELFF
>TRBJ2-7|.|.|TRBV29-1
TGCAGCGACCCGGGCAGGGCCTCCTACGAGCAGTACTTC
CSDPGRASYEQYF
>TRBJ2-5|TRBD1|few|TRBV7-9
TGTGCCAGCAGCCCGATCTACAGGGGTTTCCAAGAGACCCAGTACTTC
CASSPIYRGFQETQYF
>TRBJ2-7|TRBD1|few|TRBV4-3
TGCGCCAGCAGCCAAGATAGGGGACAGGGTTACGAGCAGTACTTC
CASSQDRGQGYEQYF
>TRBJ2-1|TRBD1|.|TRBV20-1
TGCAGTGCTAGACGGACAGGGTCGAATGAGCAGTTCTTC
CSARRTGSNEQFF
>TRBJ2-1|.|few|TRBV27
TGTGCCAGCAGTACACTTCATAGCGGCAATGAGCAGTTCTTC
CASSTLHSGNEQFF
>TRBJ2-7|TRBD2|.|TRBV20-1
TGCAGTGCTATGGGACTAGCGGGTACCTACGAGCAGTACTTC
CSAMGLAGTYEQYF
>TRBJ2-7|TRBD2|.|TRBV15
TGTGCCACCAGCTCCTCGGAGCGGGAGGGCTCCCACGAGCAGTACTTC
CATSSSEREGSHEQYF
>TRBJ2-7|.|few|TRBV6-5
TGTGCCAGCAGTACCCGAATCGGACGCTACGAGCAGTACTTC
CASSTRIGRYEQYF
>TRBJ1-4|.|.|TRBV7-9
TGTGCCAGCAGCTTTGCCCAGGGCGCCGGTGAAAAACTGTTTTTT
CASSFAQGAGEKLFF
>TRBJ1-6|.|few|TRBV18
TGTGCCAGCTCACCACGTACGGATAATTCACCCCTCCACTTT
CASSPRTDNSPLHF
>TRBJ2-1|TRBD1|.|TRBV28
TGTGCCAGCAGTCATACCGGGACAGGGCCCGAGGCAAGTATCAATGAGCAGTTCTTC
CASSHTGTGPEASINEQFF
>TRBJ1-2|.|.|TRBV12-3/TRBV12-4
TGTGCCAGCAGTTTTCTTGGATTGGCTTATGGCTACACCTTC
CASSFLGLAYGYTF
>TRBJ2-1|.|many|TRBV4-3
TGCGCCAGCAGCCAAGATGGCTACAATGAGCAGTTCTTC
CASSQDGYNEQFF
>TRBJ2-5|.|few|TRBV7-2
TGTGCCAGCAGCCCACACGGGATGGGTGTCCAAGAGACCCAGTACTTC
CASSPHGMGVQETQYF
>TRBJ2-2|TRBD2|many|TRBV7-3
TGTGCCAGCAGCTTACTAGCGGCGAACACCGGGGAGCTGTTTTTT
CASSLLAANTGELFF
>TRBJ1-2|.|few|TRBV12-3/TRBV12-4
TGTGCCAGCAGTCAAACAGGGCGAAGCTACACCTTC
CASSQTGRSYTF
>TRBJ2-7|TRBD1|.|TRBV25-1
TGTGCCAGCAGCCACTCCGGGACAGGGTATCTCGAGCAGTACTTC
CASSHSGTGYLEQYF
>TRBJ2-7|.|.|TRBV7-9
TGTGCCAGCAGCTTAGCGGGTGGCGGACCCTACGAGCAGTACTTC
CASSLAGGGPYEQYF
>TRBJ2-2|.|.|TRBV3-1
TGTGCCAGCAGCCCAGCTACCTTGCTAGGGGAGCTGTTTTTT
CASSPATLLGELFF
>TRBJ2-1|TRBD2|few|TRBV27
TGTGCCAGCACCCTAGCGGGAGGGGCCAATGAGCAGTTCTTC
CASTLAGGANEQFF
>TRBJ2-5|TRBD1|.|TRBV29-1
TGCAGCAGATCCGGGACAGGGACAAGTTATTTGTACCAAGAGACCCAGTACTTC
CSRSGTGTSYLYQETQYF
>TRBJ2-1|.|.|TRBV5-1
TGCGCCAGCAGCTTGGCTAGGCAGGGCTCGGGTGAGCAGTTCTTC
CASSLARQGSGEQFF
>TRBJ2-3|.|.|TRBV20-1
TGCAGTGCTTCCGGCGGGCTAAGCACAGATACGCAGTATTTT
CSASGGLSTDTQYF
>TRBJ2-4|.|many|TRBV29-1
TGCAGCGCCACTGGGGGGCCAGGGGGGACCTCAGCCAAAAACATTCAGTACTTC
CSATGGPGGTSAKNIQYF
>TRBJ2-7|.|few|TRBV6-2/TRBV6-3
TGTGCCAGCAATTCACCGGGACGGACCTACGAGCAGTACTTC
CASNSPGRTYEQYF
>TRBJ2-7|.|.|TRBV20-1
TGCAGTGCACGGATCCCGGGACGGAGCTCCTACGAGCAGTACTTC
CSARIPGRSSYEQYF
>TRBJ2-5|TRBD2|.|TRBV27
TGTGCCAGCAGTTCGTTAACTAGCGGCCAAGAGACCCAGTACTTC
CASSSLTSGQETQYF
>TRBJ2-7|TRBD1|.|TRBV18
TGTGCCAGCTCACCAATGGGACAGACCTTCTACGAGCAGTACTTC
CASSPMGQTFYEQYF
>TRBJ2-5|TRBD1|.|TRBV10-1
TGCGCCAGCAGTGGACAGGGGTTATTGACCCAGTACTTC
CASSGQGLLTQYF
>TRBJ2-7|.|.|TRBV5-1
TGCGCCAGCAGCACGACAGGCTACTCCTACGAGCAGTACTTC
CASSTTGYSYEQYF
>TRBJ2-2|.|few|TRBV5-5
TGTGCCAGCAGCGTCTCGGGGGAGTGGGCCGGGGAGCTGTTTTTT
CASSVSGEWAGELFF
>TRBJ1-3|.|.|TRBV10-3
TGTGCCATCAGCGAGTCAGGGTTCTCTGGAAACACCATATATTTT
CAISESGFSGNTIYF
>TRBJ2-1|.|few|TRBV12-3/TRBV12-4
TGTGCCAGCAGCAGATCCTCCGGGACAGAGCAGTTCTTC
CASSRSSGTEQFF
>TRBJ2-7|.|.|TRBV5-6
TGTGCCAGCAGCCTCGGGTCTCAGGAGCAGTACTTC
CASSLGSQEQYF
>TRBJ2-7|TRBD1|.|TRBV12-3/TRBV12-4
TGTGCCAGCAGGGCGACAGGGTTCCCCTCCTACGAGCAGTACTTC
CASRATGFPSYEQYF
>TRBJ2-6|.|.|TRBV7-2
TGTGCCAGCAGCTTGTACCAGGGGCTCGGGGCCAACGTCCTGACTTTC
CASSLYQGLGANVLTF
>TRBJ2-3|TRBD2|.|TRBV5-1
TGCGCCAGCAGCCTACTTGCTCGCGGGGGGGCGAAAGATACGCAGTATTTT
CASSLLARGGAKDTQYF
>TRBJ1-1|.|many|TRBV12-3/TRBV12-4
TGTGCCAGCAGATCAGGGGTGTCCACTGAAGCTTTCTTT
CASRSGVSTEAFF
>TRBJ1-1|.|many|TRBV30
TGTGCCTGGAGTGTTGCGGTGAACACTGAAGCTTTCTTT
CAWSVAVNTEAFF
>TRBJ2-1|TRBD2|few|TRBV20-1
TGCAGTGCCCCATTTGCCGGACTAGCGGGAGTTTCGTTCTTC
CSAPFAGLAGVSFF
>TRBJ2-1|TRBD1|few|TRBV29-1
TGCAGCGTACGGACAGGGGGCCATGAGCAGTTCTTC
CSVRTGGHEQFF